One and the same sample provided the 3 T cell receptor beta chains below, sequenced in a study of T cells after yellow fever vaccination. TCRdb processed the 5' RACE reads anew with MiXCR; each CDR3 protein has one entry. The table lists around 340,000 distinct CDR3 sequences, 12% of them singletons, with 3.2% in the top ten. Material: CD4+ T cells sorted from PBMCs, obtained 15 days after the yellow fever booster vaccination. The receptors here all came from a man between 18 and 35 years old who received the YFV17D yellow fever vaccine.

V is TRBV2 and J is TRBJ2-1; no firm D call. Germline-derived CDR1 and CDR2 are SNHLY and FYNNEI. V gave up 2 bases and J gave up 0 bases, with 5 bases separating them. The CDR3 covers 14 residues. CDR3 bases: TGTGCCAGCAGTGAACTGAGCTCCTACAATGAGCAGTTCTTC. Its translation is CASSELSSYNEQFF. Using reference TRBV2 and TRBJ2-1 for the parts outside the CDR3, the full variable domain is EPEVTQTPSHQVTQMGQEVILRCVPISNHLYFYWYRQILGQKVEFLVSFYNNEISEKSEIFDDQFSVERPDGSNFTLKIRSTKLEDSAMYFCASSELSSYNEQFFGPGTRLTVL.

A few counts support this clonotype. The rearrangement joins TRBV6-5 to TRBJ1-5; D might be TRBD1 (5 bases). The V end lost 8 bases, the J end lost 5 bases, and 13 bases lay between the germline ends. Looked up from germline, CDR1 is MNHEY and CDR2 is SVGAGI. This CDR3 has 13 amino acids. The CDR3, as DNA: TGTGCCAGCCGCCGGGGCCGGGATCAGCCCCAGCATTTT. Translation: CASRRGRDQPQHF.

This clonotype was seen once. This chain connects TRBV20-1 to TRBJ1-5; D gene ambiguous. V lost 3 bases and J lost 1, with 10 bases in between. The CDR3 extends over 14 amino acids. Germline CDR1 DFQATT, CDR2 SNEGSKA (reference sequence). The CDR3 nucleotides are TGCAGTGCTAGTCCCGCAGAGAGCAATCAGCCCCAGCATTTT. Translated, it gives CSASPAESNQPQHF.